These 16 T cell receptor beta chains came from one sample sequenced in a study of OX40 agonist ivuxolimab in advanced cancers. Sequenced by immunoSEQ multiplex PCR; TCRdb stores in-frame clones only, minus some. The table shows fewer than 55,000 clones, with 80% occurring only once. Sequencing used CD4+ or CD8+ T cells sorted from blood, obtained in a trial of the OX40 agonist ivuxolimab. Every receptor here comes from an adult with an advanced solid tumor such as melanoma, head and neck, liver or kidney cancer.

The rearrangement uses TRBV11-2 and TRBJ2-1, with D possibly being TRBD1 (5 bases). Germline CDR1 is SGHAT and CDR2 is FQNNGV. The V end lost 5 bases, the J end lost 0 bases, and 11 bases lay between the germline ends. The CDR3 runs to 15 residues. Written as DNA, the CDR3 is TGTGCCAGCAGCCAGGGCTCAAACTCCTACAATGAGCAGTTCTTC. Residues: CASSQGSNSYNEQFF.

V is TRBV4-1 and J is TRBJ2-5, with TRBD2 matching 7 bases. This CDR3 spans 16 amino acids. V trimming: 0 bases; J trimming: 4 bases; junction bases outside the gene matches: 8. Germline V gene sequence: CDR1 MGHRA, CDR2 YSYEKL. The chain's CDR3 is CASSQELSGVGETQYF. CDR3 nucleotide sequence: TGCGCCAGCAGCCAAGAATTAAGCGGGGTTGGAGAGACCCAGTACTTC.

The chain couples TRBV18 to TRBJ2-7; D is possibly TRBD2 (6 bases). CDR3 length: 15 residues. Germline lookup yields CDR1 KGHSH and CDR2 LQKENI. V was clipped by 3 bases and J by 5 bases, with 17 bases between them. CDR3 coding DNA: TGTGCCAGCTCACCTATCTCTGGAGGGGTAGACGAGCAGTACTTC. This sequence encodes CASSPISGGVDEQYF.

This clone was recorded only once. V is TRBV21-1 and J is TRBJ2-7; TRBD1 reflects the table's D call only, with no check against the DNA. TRBV21-1 is recorded as a pseudogene. The CDR3 sequence is 18 residues long. The chain's CDR3 is CASSKVGTGEPVLDEQYF. The CDR3, as DNA: TGTGCCAGCAGCAAAGTGGGGACAGGGGAACCAGTTTTGGATGAGCAGTACTTC.

This clone has only a few counts. This sequence joins TRBV30 and TRBJ1-5, with TRBD1 matching over 7 bases. Germline CDR1 and CDR2: GTSNPN and SVGIG (reference sequence). J lost 5 bases, V lost 2 bases, and 3 bases had no gene match. The CDR3 has 13 amino acids. Here the CDR3 reads CAWSWDRDQPQHF. The CDR3 region has the DNA TGTGCCTGGAGTTGGGACAGAGATCAGCCCCAGCATTTT. The complete variable domain, with remaining parts taken from reference TRBV30 and TRBJ1-5, reads SQTIHQWPATLVQPVGSPLSLECTVEGTSNPNLYWYRQAAGRGLQLLFYSVGIGQISSEVPQNLSASRPQDRQFILSSKKLLLSDSGFYLCAWSWDRDQPQHFGDGTRLSIL.

The chain carries TRBV6-1 and TRBJ1-4; possibly TRBD1 for D (5 bases). The CDR3 contains 15 residues. Germline values: CDR1 MNHNS, CDR2 SASEGT. Trimming left V 5 bases short and J 1 base short, with 11 bases between. Written as DNA, the CDR3 is TGTGCCAGCAGTTTCACTGGGGGAACTAATGAAAAACTGTTTTTT. Its protein is CASSFTGGTNEKLFF.

The chain employs TRBV5-5 and TRBJ1-5; D may be TRBD1 (5 bases). Germline CDR1 is SGHKS and CDR2 is YYEKEE (reference sequence). The CDR3 has 16 residues. Trimming took off 4 bases at V and 0 bases at J, with 14 bases between the two ends. The CDR3, as DNA: TGTGCCAGCAGCCCGCGGGGCGGGATTAGCAATCAGCCCCAGCATTTT. Residues: CASSPRGGISNQPQHF. The entire variable domain, with the rest obtained from reference TRBV5-5 and TRBJ1-5, is as follows: DAGVTQSPTHLIKTRGQQVTLRCSPISGHKSVSWYQQVLGQGPQFIFQYYEKEERGRGNFPDRFSARQFPNYSSELNVNALLLGDSALYLCASSPRGGISNQPQHFGDGTRLSIL.

This chain joins TRBV11-2 and TRBJ2-7; TRBD1 agrees at 10 bases. Germline values: CDR1 SGHAT, CDR2 FQNNGV. The CDR3 runs to 17 residues. The ends lost 3 bases at V and 5 bases at J; junction bases unmatched: 13. The CDR3 nucleotides are TGTGCCAGCAGCTTCCCGGGACAGGGGAGTTTTCGGCACGAGCAGTACTTC. It is translated as CASSFPGQGSFRHEQYF. Together with reference TRBV11-2 and TRBJ2-7, the CDR3 gives the full variable domain: EAGVAQSPRYKIIEKRQSVAFWCNPISGHATLYWYQQILGQGPKLLIQFQNNGVVDDSQLPKDRFSAERLKGVDSTLKIQPAKLEDSAVYLCASSFPGQGSFRHEQYFGPGTRLTVT.

The CDR3 DNA is TGCGCCAGCAGCGGGGCAGGGGACAAGTACAATGAGCAGTTCTTC. Translated, it gives CASSGAGDKYNEQFF. The chain has TRBV4-3 and TRBJ2-1; perhaps TRBD1 as D (6 bases). Germline V CDR1 and CDR2: LGHNA, YSLEER. Trimming left V 5 bases short and J 4 bases short, with 15 bases between. The CDR3 consists of 15 residues.

This clone turned up a few times. The chain links TRBV10-1 to TRBJ1-2; possible D gene TRBD1, 5 bases. Germline V gene lookup returns CDR1 WNHNN and CDR2 SYGVQD (reference sequence). The CDR3 runs 14 residues. Trimming stripped 0 bases from V and 4 bases from J, with 9 bases between. DNA for the CDR3: TGCGCCAGCAGTGAGTCGGACACTGGCTATGGCTACACCTTC. Translation: CASSESDTGYGYTF.

The gene calls are TRBV2 and TRBJ2-7, with D unresolved. Germline loops: CDR1 SNHLY, CDR2 FYNNEI. This CDR3 comprises 11 residues. V dropped 3 bases and J dropped 4 bases, with 4 bases sitting between them. In DNA, the CDR3 is TGTGCCAGCAGTGACACGTACGAGCAGTACTTC. Protein: CASSDTYEQYF.

The J gene is TRBJ1-1, the V gene TRBV5-1; tentatively, D is TRBD1 (5 bases). This CDR3 is built from 13 residues. Germline V lookup: CDR1 SGHRS, CDR2 YFSETQ. Between the trimmed V and J ends, which lost 1 base and 5 bases, there was a span of 9 bases. CDR3 nucleotide sequence: TGCGCCAGCAGCTTGTGGGGGGTTACTGAAGCTTTCTTT. Encoded protein: CASSLWGVTEAFF.

This rearrangement joins TRBV4-1 to TRBJ1-5, with 7 nucleotides matching TRBD1. After removal of 0 bases from V and 5 bases from J, the junction contained 7 bases not matched to a gene. The CDR3 sequence is 16 residues long. The germline V gene has CDR1 MGHRA and CDR2 YSYEKL. CDR3 in amino acids: CASSQDVTGVDQPQHF. In nucleotides, the CDR3 is TGCGCCAGCAGCCAAGATGTAACAGGGGTTGATCAGCCCCAGCATTTT.

CDR3 sequence: CAILGAGDTQYF. The CDR3 DNA reads as TGTGCCATCTTGGGAGCTGGAGATACGCAGTATTTT. This chain joins TRBV6-6 and TRBJ2-3, with D perhaps matching TRBD2 (5 bases). This CDR3 has 12 amino acids. Germline V CDR1 and CDR2: MNHNY, SVGAGI (reference sequence). V was pared by 10 bases and J by 5 bases, with 13 bases between.

This chain links TRBV11-2 with TRBJ2-3; weak D call: TRBD2 (6 bases). The ends were cut back, 4 bases at V and 0 bases at J, with 14 bases in the middle. Germline V lookup: CDR1 SGHAT, CDR2 FQNNGV. The CDR3 has 16 residues. DNA of the CDR3: TGTGCCAGCAGCTATTATCATGGGACTAGCACAGATACGCAGTATTTT. Translation gives CASSYYHGTSTDTQYF.

By frequency in the sample, this clone is medium-sized. The chain employs TRBV6-5 and TRBJ1-1, with no clear D. Germline lookup yields CDR1 MNHEY and CDR2 SVGAGI. V was pared by 7 bases and J by 3 bases, with 9 bases between. The CDR3 runs to 12 residues. Written as DNA, the CDR3 is TGTGCCAGCACCCTCGGGGACACTGAAGCTTTCTTT. Its protein is CASTLGDTEAFF.